This T cell receptor beta chain was sequenced for a study of shared clonotypes between healthy human individuals. Whole-study context: Per-donor plates numbered three CD4 naive, three CD4 memory, two CD8 naive and one CD8 memory.

Repertoires were generated with immunoSEQ multiplex PCR, while TCRdb's copy carries only in-frame clones and drops some. The table records 2 million or so clones, 85% to 95% of them present only once. The V segment lost 6 bases and the J segment 7 bases; nucleotides outside the gene matches: 17. CDR1 and CDR2 from the germline V gene are LGHNA and YNFKEQ. This CDR3 is built from 17 residues. The sequence came from a man aged 18 to 35 in good health. The chain employs TRBV4-2 and TRBJ2-1; 8 positions agree with TRBD1. Sequencing was performed on naive CD4+ T cells sorted from blood. Described subset: CD45RA+ positively selected. The CDR3 here is CASRERNWQGAQNEQFF. CDR3 sequence (DNA): TGTGCCAGCAGGGAGCGAAACTGGCAGGGGGCGCAGAATGAGCAGTTCTTC.